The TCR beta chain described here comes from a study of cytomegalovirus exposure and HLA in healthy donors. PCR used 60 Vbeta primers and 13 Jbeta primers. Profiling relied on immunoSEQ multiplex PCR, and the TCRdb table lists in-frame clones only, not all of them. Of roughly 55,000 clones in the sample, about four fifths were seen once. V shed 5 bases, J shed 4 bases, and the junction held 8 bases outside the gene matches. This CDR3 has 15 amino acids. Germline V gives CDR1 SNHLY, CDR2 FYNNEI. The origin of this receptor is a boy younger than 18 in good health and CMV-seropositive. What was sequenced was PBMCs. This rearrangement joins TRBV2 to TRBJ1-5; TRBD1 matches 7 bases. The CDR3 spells CASSHRDSGNQPQHF. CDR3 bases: TGTGCCAGCAGTCACCGGGACAGTGGGAATCAGCCCCAGCATTTT.